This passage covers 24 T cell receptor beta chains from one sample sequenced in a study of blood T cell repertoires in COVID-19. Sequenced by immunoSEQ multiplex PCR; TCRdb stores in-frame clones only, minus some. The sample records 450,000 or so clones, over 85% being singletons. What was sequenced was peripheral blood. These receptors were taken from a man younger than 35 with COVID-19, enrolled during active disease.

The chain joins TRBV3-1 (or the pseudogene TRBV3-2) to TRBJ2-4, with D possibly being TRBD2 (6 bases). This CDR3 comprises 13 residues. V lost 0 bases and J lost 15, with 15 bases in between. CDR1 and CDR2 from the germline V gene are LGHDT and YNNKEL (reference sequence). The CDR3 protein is CASSQDGGTGWYF. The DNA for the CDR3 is TGTGCCAGCAGCCAAGACGGTGGGACTGGGTGGTACTTC.

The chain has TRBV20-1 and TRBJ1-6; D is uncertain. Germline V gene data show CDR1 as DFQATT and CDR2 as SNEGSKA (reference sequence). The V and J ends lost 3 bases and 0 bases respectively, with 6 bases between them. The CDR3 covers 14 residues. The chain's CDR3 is CSASNGSYNSPLHF. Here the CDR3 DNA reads TGCAGTGCTAGTAACGGCTCCTATAATTCACCCCTCCACTTT.

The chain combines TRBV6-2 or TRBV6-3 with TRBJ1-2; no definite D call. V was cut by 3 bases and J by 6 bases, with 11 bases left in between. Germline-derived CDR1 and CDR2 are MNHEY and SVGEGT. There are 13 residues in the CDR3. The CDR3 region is CASSYADYDGYTF. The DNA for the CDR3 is TGTGCCAGCAGTTATGCAGATTATGATGGCTACACCTTC.

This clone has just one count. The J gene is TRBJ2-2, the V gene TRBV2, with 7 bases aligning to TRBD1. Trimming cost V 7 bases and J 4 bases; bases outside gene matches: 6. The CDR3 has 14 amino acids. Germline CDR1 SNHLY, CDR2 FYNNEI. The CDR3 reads CASKTGVTTGELFF. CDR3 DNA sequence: TGTGCCAGCAAAACAGGGGTAACCACCGGGGAGCTGTTTTTT. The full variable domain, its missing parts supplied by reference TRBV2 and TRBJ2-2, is EPEVTQTPSHQVTQMGQEVILRCVPISNHLYFYWYRQILGQKVEFLVSFYNNEISEKSEIFDDQFSVERPDGSNFTLKIRSTKLEDSAMYFCASKTGVTTGELFFGEGSRLTVL.

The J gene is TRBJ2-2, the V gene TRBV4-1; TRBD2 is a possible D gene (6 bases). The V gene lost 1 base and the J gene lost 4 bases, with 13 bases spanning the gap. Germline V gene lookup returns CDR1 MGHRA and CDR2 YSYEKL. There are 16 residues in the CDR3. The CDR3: CASSQVQAGGTGELFF. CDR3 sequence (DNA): TGCGCCAGCAGCCAAGTACAGGCCGGGGGCACCGGGGAGCTGTTTTTT.

CDR3 nucleotide sequence: TGTGCCAGCAGTACCGCTGAACTATATTACGAGCAGTACTTC. Protein product: CASSTAELYYEQYF. The chain recombines TRBV6-5 with TRBJ2-7; no clear D. Trimming took 5 bases from V and 4 from J, leaving 15 bases between them. This CDR3 comprises 14 residues. The germline gives CDR1 MNHEY, CDR2 SVGAGI.

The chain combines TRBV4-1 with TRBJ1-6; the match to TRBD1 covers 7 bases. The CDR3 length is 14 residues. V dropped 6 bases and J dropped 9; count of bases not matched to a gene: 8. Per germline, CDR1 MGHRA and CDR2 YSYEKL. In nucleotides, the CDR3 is TGCGCCAGCAGACCGACAGGGAGAAGTTCACCCCTCCACTTT. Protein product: CASRPTGRSSPLHF.

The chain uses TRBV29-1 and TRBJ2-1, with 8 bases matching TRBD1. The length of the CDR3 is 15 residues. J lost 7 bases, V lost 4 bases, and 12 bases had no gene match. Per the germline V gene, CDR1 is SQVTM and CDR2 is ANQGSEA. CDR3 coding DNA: TGCAGCGTTGGGGGGACAGGTAGAGCCCAAAATGAGCAGTTCTTC. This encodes CSVGGTGRAQNEQFF.

Written as DNA, the CDR3 is TGTGCCAGCAGCCCCGGACTAAGCGGGGCCTACGAGCAGTACTTC. Amino acids: CASSPGLSGAYEQYF. The rearrangement links TRBV5-4 to TRBJ2-7, with 7 bases matching TRBD2. In germline, CDR1 is SGHNT, CDR2 YYREEE (reference sequence). J lost 2 bases, V lost 4 bases, and 9 bases had no gene match. The CDR3 covers 15 residues.

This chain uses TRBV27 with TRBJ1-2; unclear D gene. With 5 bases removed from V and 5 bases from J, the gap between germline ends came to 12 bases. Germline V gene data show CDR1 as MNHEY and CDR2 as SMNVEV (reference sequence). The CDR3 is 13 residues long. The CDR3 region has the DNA TGTGCCAGCAGTCCCCAGCGGGAGTATGGCTACACCTTC. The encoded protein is CASSPQREYGYTF.

The CDR3 loop is CASTGDSSTEAFF. The CDR3 DNA reads TGTGCCAGTACGGGGGACAGTTCCACTGAAGCTTTCTTT. The chain couples TRBV19 to TRBJ1-1; 7 nucleotides agree with TRBD1. The CDR3 contains 13 residues. Germline loops: CDR1 LNHDA, CDR2 SQIVND (reference sequence). V lost 7 bases to trimming and J lost 4 bases; unmatched junction nucleotides: 6.

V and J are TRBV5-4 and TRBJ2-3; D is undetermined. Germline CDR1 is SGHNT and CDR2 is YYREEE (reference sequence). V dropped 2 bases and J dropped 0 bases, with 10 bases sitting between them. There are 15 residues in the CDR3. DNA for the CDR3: TGTGCCAGCAGCTTTCGAGGAGCTAGCACAGATACGCAGTATTTT. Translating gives CASSFRGASTDTQYF.

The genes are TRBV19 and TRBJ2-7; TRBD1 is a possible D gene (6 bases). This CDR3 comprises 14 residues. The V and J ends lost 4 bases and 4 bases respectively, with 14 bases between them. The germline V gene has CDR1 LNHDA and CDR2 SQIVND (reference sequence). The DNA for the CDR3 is TGTGCCAGTAGTAAGGGGGACGGCGGGTACGAGCAGTACTTC. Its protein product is CASSKGDGGYEQYF. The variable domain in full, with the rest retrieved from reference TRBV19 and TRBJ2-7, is DGGITQSPKYLFRKEGQNVTLSCEQNLNHDAMYWYRQDPGQGLRLIYYSQIVNDFQKGDIAEGYSVSREKKESFPLTVTSAQKNPTAFYLCASSKGDGGYEQYFGPGTRLTVT.

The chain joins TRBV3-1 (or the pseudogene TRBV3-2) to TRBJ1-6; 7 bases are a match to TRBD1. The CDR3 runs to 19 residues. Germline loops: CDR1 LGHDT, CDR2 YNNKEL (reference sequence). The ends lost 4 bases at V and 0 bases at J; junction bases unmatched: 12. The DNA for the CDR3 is TGTGCCAGCAGCCGGATGGATCCGGGACAGAGCTCCTATAATTCACCCCTCCACTTT. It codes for CASSRMDPGQSSYNSPLHF.

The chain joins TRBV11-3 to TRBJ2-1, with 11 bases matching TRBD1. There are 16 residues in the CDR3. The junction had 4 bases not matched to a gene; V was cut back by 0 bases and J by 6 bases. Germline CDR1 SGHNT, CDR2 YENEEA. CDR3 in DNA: TGTGCCAGCAGCTTAGAAGGGACAGGGGGAGCCAATGAGCAGTTCTTC. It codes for CASSLEGTGGANEQFF. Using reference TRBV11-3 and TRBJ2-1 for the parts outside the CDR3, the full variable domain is EAGVVQSPRYKIIEKKQPVAFWCNPISGHNTLYWYLQNLGQGPELLIRYENEEAVDDSQLPKDRFSAERLKGVDSTLKIQPAELGDSAVYLCASSLEGTGGANEQFFGPGTRLTVL.

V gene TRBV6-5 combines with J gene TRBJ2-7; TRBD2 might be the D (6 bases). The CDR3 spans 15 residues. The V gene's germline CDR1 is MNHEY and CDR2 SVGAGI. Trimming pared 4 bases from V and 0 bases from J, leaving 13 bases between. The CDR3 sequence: CASSLGRGSSYEQYF. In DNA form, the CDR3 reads TGTGCCAGCAGTTTGGGGCGGGGAAGCTCCTACGAGCAGTACTTC.

The CDR3 DNA is TGTGCCAGCAGCTTAACATTATCAGTTGGTGAGCAGTTCTTC. Translation: CASSLTLSVGEQFF. The chain joins TRBV7-2 to TRBJ2-1; D is uncertain. Trimming left V 2 bases short and J 9 bases short, with 14 bases between. Per germline, CDR1 SGHTA and CDR2 FQGNSA. The CDR3 totals 14 residues.

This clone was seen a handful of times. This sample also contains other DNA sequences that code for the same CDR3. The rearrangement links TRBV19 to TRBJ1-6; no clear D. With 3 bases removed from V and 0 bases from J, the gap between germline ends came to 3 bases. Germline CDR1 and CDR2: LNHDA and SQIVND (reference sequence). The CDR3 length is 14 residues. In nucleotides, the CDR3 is TGTGCCAGTAGTATCAGCTCCTATAATTCACCCCTCCACTTT. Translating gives CASSISSYNSPLHF.

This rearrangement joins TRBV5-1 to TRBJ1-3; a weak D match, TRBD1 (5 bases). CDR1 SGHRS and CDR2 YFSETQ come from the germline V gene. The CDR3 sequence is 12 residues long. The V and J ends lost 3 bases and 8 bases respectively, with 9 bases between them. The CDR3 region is CASSSGGDTIYF. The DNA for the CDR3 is TGCGCCAGCAGCTCGGGGGGTGACACCATATATTTT. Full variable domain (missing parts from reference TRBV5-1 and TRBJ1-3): KAGVTQTPRYLIKTRGQQVTLSCSPISGHRSVSWYQQTPGQGLQFLFEYFSETQRNKGNFPGRFSGRQFSNSRSEMNVSTLELGDSALYLCASSSGGDTIYFGEGSWLTVV.

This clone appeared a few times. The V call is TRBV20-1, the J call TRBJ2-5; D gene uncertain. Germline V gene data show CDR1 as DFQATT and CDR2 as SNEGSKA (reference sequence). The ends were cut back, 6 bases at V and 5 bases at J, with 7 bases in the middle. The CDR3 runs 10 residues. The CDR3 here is CSAQEETQYF. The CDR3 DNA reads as TGCAGTGCCCAAGAGGAGACCCAGTACTTC.

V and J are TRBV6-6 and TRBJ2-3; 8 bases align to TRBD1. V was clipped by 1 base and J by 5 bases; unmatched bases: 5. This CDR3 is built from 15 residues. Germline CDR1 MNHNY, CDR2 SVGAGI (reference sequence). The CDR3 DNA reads TGTGCCAGCAGTTACTGGGAAACAGGGGGAGATACGCAGTATTTT. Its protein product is CASSYWETGGDTQYF.

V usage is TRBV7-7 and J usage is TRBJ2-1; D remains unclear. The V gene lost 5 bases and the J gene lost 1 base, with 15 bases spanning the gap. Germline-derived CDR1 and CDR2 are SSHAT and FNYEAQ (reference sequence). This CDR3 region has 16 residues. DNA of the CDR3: TGTGCCAGCAGCCCCGAAGCAAGAGCGTCCTACAATGAGCAGTTCTTC. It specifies CASSPEARASYNEQFF.

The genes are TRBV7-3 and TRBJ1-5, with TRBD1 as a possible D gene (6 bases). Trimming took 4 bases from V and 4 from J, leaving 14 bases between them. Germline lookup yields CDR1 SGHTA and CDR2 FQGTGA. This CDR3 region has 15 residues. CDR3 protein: CASSSRQAPNQPQHF. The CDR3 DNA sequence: TGTGCCAGCAGCTCCAGACAGGCCCCGAATCAGCCCCAGCATTTT.

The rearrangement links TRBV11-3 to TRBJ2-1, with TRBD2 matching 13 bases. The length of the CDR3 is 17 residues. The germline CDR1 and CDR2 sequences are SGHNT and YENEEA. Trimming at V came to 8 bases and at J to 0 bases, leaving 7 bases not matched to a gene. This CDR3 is CASSLGLAGSSYNEQFF. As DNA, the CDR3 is TGTGCCAGCTCCCTGGGACTAGCGGGGAGCTCCTACAATGAGCAGTTCTTC.